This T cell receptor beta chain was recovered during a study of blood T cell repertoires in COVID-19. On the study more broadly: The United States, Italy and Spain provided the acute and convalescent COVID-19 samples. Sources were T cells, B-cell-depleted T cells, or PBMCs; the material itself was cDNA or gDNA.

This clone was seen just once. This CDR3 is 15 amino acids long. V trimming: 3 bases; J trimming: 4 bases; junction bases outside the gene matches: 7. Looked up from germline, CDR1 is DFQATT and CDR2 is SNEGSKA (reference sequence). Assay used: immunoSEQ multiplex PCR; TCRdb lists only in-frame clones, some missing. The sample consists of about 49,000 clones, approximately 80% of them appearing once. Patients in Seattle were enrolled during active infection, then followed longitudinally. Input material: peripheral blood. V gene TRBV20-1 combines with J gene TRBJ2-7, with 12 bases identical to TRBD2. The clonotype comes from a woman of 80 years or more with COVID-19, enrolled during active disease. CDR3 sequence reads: CSASETSGSLYEQYF. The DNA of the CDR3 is TGCAGTGCTAGTGAGACTAGCGGGAGCTTATACGAGCAGTACTTC.